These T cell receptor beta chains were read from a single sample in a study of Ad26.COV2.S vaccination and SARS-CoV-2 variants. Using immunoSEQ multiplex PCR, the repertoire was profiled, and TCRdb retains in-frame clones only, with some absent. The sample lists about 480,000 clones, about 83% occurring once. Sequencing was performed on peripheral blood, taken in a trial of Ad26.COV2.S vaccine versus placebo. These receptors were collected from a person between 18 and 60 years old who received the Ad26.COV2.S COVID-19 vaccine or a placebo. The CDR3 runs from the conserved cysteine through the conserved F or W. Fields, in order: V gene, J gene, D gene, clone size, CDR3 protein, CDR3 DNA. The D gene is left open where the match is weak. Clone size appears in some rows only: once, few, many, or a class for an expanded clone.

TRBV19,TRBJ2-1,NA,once,CASSIPPLNEQFF,TGTGCCAGTAGTATCCCCCCGTTAAATGAGCAGTTCTTC
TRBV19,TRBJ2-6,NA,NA,CATYPGFGANVLTF,TGTGCCACCTATCCTGGGTTTGGGGCCAACGTCCTGACTTTC
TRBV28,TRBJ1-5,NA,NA,CASSLVGGNQPQHF,TGTGCCAGCAGTCTGGTTGGCGGGAATCAGCCCCAGCATTTT
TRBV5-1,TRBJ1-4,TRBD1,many,CASSPRGGGQGEKLFF,TGCGCCAGCAGCCCACGAGGGGGCGGGCAGGGTGAAAAACTGTTTTTT
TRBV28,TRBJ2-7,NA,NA,CASSFFRMFGEQYF,TGTGCCAGCAGTTTTTTCCGCATGTTTGGAGAGCAGTACTTC
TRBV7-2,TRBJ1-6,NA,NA,CASSSDWSNSPLHF,TGTGCCAGCAGCTCTGACTGGTCTAATTCACCCCTCCACTTT
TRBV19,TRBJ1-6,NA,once,CASGSGDNSPLHF,TGTGCCAGCGGTTCAGGGGATAATTCACCCCTCCACTTT
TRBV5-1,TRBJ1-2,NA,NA,CASSFRGADRGYTF,TGCGCCAGCAGCTTTAGGGGGGCGGATCGGGGCTACACCTTC
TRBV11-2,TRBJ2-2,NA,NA,CASSLGIAAQRYGELFF,TGTGCCAGCAGCTTAGGGATAGCGGCCCAAAGATATGGGGAGCTGTTTTTT
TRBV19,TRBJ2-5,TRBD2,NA,CASSIQTSGSGETQYF,TGTGCCAGTAGCATCCAGACTAGCGGGAGTGGGGAGACCCAGTACTTC
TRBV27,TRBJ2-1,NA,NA,CASSLSRVRNEQFF,TGTGCCAGCAGTTTATCGCGGGTCCGCAATGAGCAGTTCTTC
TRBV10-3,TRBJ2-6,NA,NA,CAMQQQGTGANVLTF,TGTGCCATGCAACAACAGGGCACCGGGGCCAACGTCCTGACTTTC
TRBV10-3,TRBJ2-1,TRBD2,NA,CAISDQRAGGRNEQFF,TGTGCCATCAGTGATCAAAGAGCGGGAGGTCGGAATGAGCAGTTCTTC
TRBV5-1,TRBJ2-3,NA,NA,CASSLGGTKTDTQYF,TGCGCCAGCAGCTTGGGAGGGACAAAGACAGATACGCAGTATTTT
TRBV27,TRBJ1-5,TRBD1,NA,CASRDRANLQPQHF,TGTGCCAGCAGGGACAGGGCCAACCTCCAGCCCCAGCATTTT
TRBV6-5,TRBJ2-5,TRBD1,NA,CASSPRTGSRETQYF,TGTGCCAGCAGTCCTCGGACAGGGAGTCGGGAGACCCAGTACTTC
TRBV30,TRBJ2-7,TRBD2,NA,CAADGGRYYEQYF,TGTGCCGCAGATGGCGGGAGGTACTACGAGCAGTACTTC
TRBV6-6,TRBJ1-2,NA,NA,CASSPDRIYGYTF,TGTGCCAGCAGTCCGGACCGCATCTATGGCTACACCTTC